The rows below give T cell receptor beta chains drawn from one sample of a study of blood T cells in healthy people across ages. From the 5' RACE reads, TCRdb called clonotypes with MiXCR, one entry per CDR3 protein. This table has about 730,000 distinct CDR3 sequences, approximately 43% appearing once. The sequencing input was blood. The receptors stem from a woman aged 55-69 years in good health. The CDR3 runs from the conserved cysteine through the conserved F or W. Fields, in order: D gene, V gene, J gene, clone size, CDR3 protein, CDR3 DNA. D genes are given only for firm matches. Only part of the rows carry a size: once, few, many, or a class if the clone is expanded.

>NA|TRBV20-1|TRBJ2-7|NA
CSAEDFASYERYF
TGCAGTGCTGAGGACTTCGCCTCCTACGAGCGGTACTTC
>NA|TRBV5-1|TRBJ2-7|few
CASSSQGVQDEQYF
TGCGCCAGCAGCTCTCAGGGAGTCCAGGACGAGCAGTACTTC
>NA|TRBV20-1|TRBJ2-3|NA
CSAHHPGRTDTQYF
TGCAGTGCCCACCACCCGGGGAGAACAGATACGCAGTATTTT
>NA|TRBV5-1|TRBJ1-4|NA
CASRPDGGQNSEKLFF
TGCGCCAGCAGACCGGATGGGGGGCAGAATAGTGAAAAACTGTTTTTT
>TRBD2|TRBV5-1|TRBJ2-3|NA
CAGSPRLASGTDTQYF
TGCGCCGGCAGTCCCCGACTAGCCAGCGGCACAGATACGCAGTATTTT
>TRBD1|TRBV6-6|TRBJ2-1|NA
CASSDRGASSYNEQFF
TGTGCCAGCAGTGACAGGGGCGCCAGCTCCTACAATGAGCAGTTCTTC
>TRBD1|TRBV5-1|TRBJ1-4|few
CASSQTGENEKLFF
TGCGCCAGCAGCCAGACAGGGGAAAATGAAAAACTGTTTTTT
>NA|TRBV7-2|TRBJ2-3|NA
CTSSLKADTQYF
TGTACCAGCAGCCTAAAGGCCGATACGCAGTATTTT
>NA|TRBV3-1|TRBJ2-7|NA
CASTLNGPGVYEQYF
TGTGCCAGCACCCTTAATGGGCCAGGGGTTTACGAGCAGTACTTC
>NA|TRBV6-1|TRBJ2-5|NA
CASMKRATAVGNEQYF
TGTGCCAGCATGAAGCGGGCCACCGCCGTTGGGAATGAGCAGTACTTC
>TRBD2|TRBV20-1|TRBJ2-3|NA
CSARDALAGTTDTQYF
TGCAGTGCTAGAGATGCACTAGCGGGGACCACAGATACGCAGTATTTT
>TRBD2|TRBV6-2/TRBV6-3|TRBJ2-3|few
CASRRAGTSGTDTQYF
TGTGCCAGCAGGCGGGCCGGGACTAGCGGCACAGATACGCAGTATTTT
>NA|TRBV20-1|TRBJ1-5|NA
CSAVGPNNQPQHF
TGCAGTGCTGTGGGACCGAACAATCAGCCCCAGCATTTT
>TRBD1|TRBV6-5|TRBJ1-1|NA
CASRGAGGFTEAFF
TGTGCCAGCAGAGGGGCAGGGGGCTTTACTGAAGCTTTCTTT
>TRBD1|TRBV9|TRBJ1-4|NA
CASSVGQGGNEKLFF
TGTGCCAGCAGCGTGGGACAGGGAGGTAATGAAAAACTGTTTTTT
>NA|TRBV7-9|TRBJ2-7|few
CASSCSMGGEQYF
TGTGCCAGCAGCTGTTCGATGGGCGGCGAGCAGTACTTC
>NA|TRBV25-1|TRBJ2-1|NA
CASTTKANEQFF
TGTGCCAGCACCACTAAAGCAAATGAGCAGTTCTTC
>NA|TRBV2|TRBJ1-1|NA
CASSEFGGNTEAFF
TGTGCCAGCAGTGAATTTGGGGGTAACACTGAAGCTTTCTTT
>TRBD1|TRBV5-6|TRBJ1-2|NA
CASSTAGNRGGYTF
TGTGCCAGCAGCACCGCAGGGAACAGGGGTGGCTACACCTTC
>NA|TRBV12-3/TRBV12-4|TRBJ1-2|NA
CASSPGLDYGYTF
TGTGCCAGCAGTCCGGGTTTGGACTATGGCTACACCTTC
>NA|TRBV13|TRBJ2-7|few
CASSDRVQGSPYEQYF
TGTGCCAGCAGCGATAGGGTGCAGGGTTCCCCCTACGAGCAGTACTTC
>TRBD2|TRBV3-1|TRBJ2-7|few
CASSQDPSGNNEQYF
TGTGCCAGCAGCCAAGATCCAAGCGGGAACAACGAGCAGTACTTC
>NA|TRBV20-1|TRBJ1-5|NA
CSASPGVQPQHF
TGCAGTGCTAGTCCAGGGGTGCAGCCCCAGCATTTT
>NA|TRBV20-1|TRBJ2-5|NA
CSARDLSPARETQYF
TGCAGTGCTAGAGATCTAAGCCCAGCCCGAGAGACCCAGTACTTC
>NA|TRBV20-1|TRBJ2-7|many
CSANPTYEQYF
TGCAGTGCTAACCCGACGTACGAGCAGTACTTC
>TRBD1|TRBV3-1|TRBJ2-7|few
CASSRDRGGYEQYF
TGTGCCAGCAGCCGCGACAGGGGGGGCTACGAGCAGTACTTC
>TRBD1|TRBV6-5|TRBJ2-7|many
CASSSRQGYEQYF
TGTGCCAGCAGTTCCCGACAGGGCTACGAGCAGTACTTC
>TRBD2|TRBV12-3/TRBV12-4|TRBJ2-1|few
CASTRLAGSYNEQFF
TGTGCCAGCACCAGACTAGCGGGCTCCTACAATGAGCAGTTCTTC
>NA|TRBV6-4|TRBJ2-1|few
CASSLTENNEQFF
TGTGCCAGCAGTCTAACAGAAAACAATGAGCAGTTCTTC
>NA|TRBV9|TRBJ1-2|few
CASSREAGNGYTF
TGTGCCAGCAGCCGAGAGGCAGGGAATGGCTACACCTTC
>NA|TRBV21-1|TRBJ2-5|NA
CASSKDMSETQYF
TGTGCCAGCAGCAAAGACATGTCGGAGACCCAGTACTTC
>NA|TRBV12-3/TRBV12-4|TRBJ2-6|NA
CASSFLGFSGANVLTF
TGTGCCAGCAGTTTTCTTGGGTTCTCTGGGGCCAACGTCCTGACTTTC
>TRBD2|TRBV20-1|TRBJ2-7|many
CSARGGGAGGAHEQYF
TGCAGTGCTAGAGGGGGCGGGGCGGGAGGTGCCCACGAGCAGTACTTC
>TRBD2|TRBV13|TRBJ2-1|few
CASSPSWRGGIYNEQFF
TGTGCCAGCAGCCCAAGTTGGCGGGGGGGCATCTACAATGAGCAGTTCTTC
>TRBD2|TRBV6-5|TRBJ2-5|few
CASSLGRTSGRANQETQYF
TGTGCCAGCAGTTTAGGCCGGACTAGCGGGAGGGCCAACCAAGAGACCCAGTACTTC
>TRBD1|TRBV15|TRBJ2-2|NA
CATSTQGANTGELFF
TGTGCCACCAGCACACAGGGGGCGAACACCGGGGAGCTGTTTTTT
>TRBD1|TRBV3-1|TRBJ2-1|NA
CASSQEGQGLLMQFF
TGTGCCAGCAGCCAAGAGGGACAGGGACTTTTAATGCAGTTCTTC